A single sample gave rise to the 19 T cell receptor beta chains below, sequenced in a study of T cell repertoires in cytomegalovirus infection. No cognate antigen is known for these TCRs. From the reads, TCRdb called clonotypes with MiXCR, one entry per CDR3 protein. The sample contains about 350,000 distinct CDR3 sequences, about 35% of which appear only once. The sample in question was cultured PBMCs, obtained from culture after CMV antigen stimulation. The receptors originated from a human donor in good health (CMV status not recorded). Some clones in this sample may be carry-over from other donors' samples.

This clonotype was seen ten or more times. V usage is TRBV7-2 and J usage is TRBJ2-1; D may be TRBD2 (5 bases). The CDR3 is 13 amino acids. Germline V gene lookup returns CDR1 SGHTA and CDR2 FQGNSA. The germline V and J ends were trimmed by 4 bases and 4 bases, with 8 bases remaining between them. Written as DNA, the CDR3 is TGTGCCAGCAGCTACGGGGTTTACAATGAGCAGTTCTTC. This codes for CASSYGVYNEQFF. Looking up the rest from reference TRBV7-2 and TRBJ2-1 gives the full variable domain: GAGVSQSPSNKVTEKGKDVELRCDPISGHTALYWYRQSLGQGLEFLIYFQGNSAPDKSGLPSDRFSAERTGGSVSTLTIQRTQQEDSAVYLCASSYGVYNEQFFGPGTRLTVL.

This clonotype was found many times. J is TRBJ2-1 and V is TRBV4-1; D gene unclear. Germline V gene sequence: CDR1 MGHRA, CDR2 YSYEKL. CDR3 size: 14 residues. Trimming shortened V by 3 bases and J by 5 bases, and 11 bases separated the two germline ends. CDR3 sequence (DNA): TGCGCCAGCAGCCATCCCGGGTTAAACAATGAGCAGTTCTTC. Its protein product is CASSHPGLNNEQFF.

CDR3 sequence: CASSFEGRSTEAFF. DNA for the CDR3: TGTGCCAGCAGTTTCGAGGGGCGATCCACTGAAGCTTTCTTT. This chain connects TRBV12-3 or TRBV12-4 to TRBJ1-1, with D maybe TRBD1 (5 bases). This CDR3 comprises 14 residues. The germline V and J ends were trimmed by 3 bases and 4 bases, with 12 bases remaining between them.

The chain employs TRBV7-6 and TRBJ2-3; maybe TRBD1 (6 bases). The V end lost 5 bases, the J end lost 0 bases, and 12 bases lay between the germline ends. There are 15 residues in the CDR3. The V gene's germline CDR1 is SGHVS and CDR2 FNYEAQ. CDR3 coding DNA: TGTGCCAGCAGCCGGGACATCCCAAGCACAGATACGCAGTATTTT. Translating gives CASSRDIPSTDTQYF.

This clonotype was picked up a small number of times. In nucleotides, the CDR3 is TGTGCCAGCAGTTACGCGACTAGCGGGAGAACCTACGAGCAGTACGTC. This sequence encodes CASSYATSGRTYEQYV. This sequence joins TRBV6-2 or TRBV6-3 and TRBJ2-7, with 12 bases lining up with TRBD2. Looked up from germline, CDR1 is MNHEY and CDR2 is SVGEGT. V lost 2 bases and J lost 2; bases outside the gene matches: 4. The CDR3 totals 16 residues.

This rearrangement joins TRBV19 to TRBJ2-5; D may correspond to TRBD1 or TRBD2 (5 bases each). V lost 3 bases and J lost 1, with 12 bases in between. The CDR3 has 15 residues. Germline lookup yields CDR1 LNHDA and CDR2 SQIVND (reference sequence). In DNA, the CDR3 is TGTGCCAGTAGTATGGCCGGGACCATCCAAGAGACCCAGTACTTC. Translating gives CASSMAGTIQETQYF.

The CDR3 coding sequence is TGTGCCAGCAGTTACTCCGGAGCCGACAATGAGCAGTTCTTC. Translation: CASSYSGADNEQFF. This sequence joins TRBV27 and TRBJ2-1; D is uncertain. The ends were cut back, 4 bases at V and 5 bases at J, with 12 bases in the middle. This CDR3 is built from 14 residues. Germline CDR1 MNHEY, CDR2 SMNVEV (reference sequence).

This clonotype showed up just a few times. J is TRBJ1-2 and V is TRBV10-3; D is unresolved. Germline loops: CDR1 ENHRY, CDR2 SYGVKD. The CDR3 is made up of 13 amino acids. Between the trimmed V and J ends, which lost 8 bases and 2 bases, there was a span of 12 bases. The CDR3 protein is CAIGAQENYGYTF. CDR3 nucleotides: TGTGCCATCGGAGCCCAGGAGAACTATGGCTACACCTTC.

The rearrangement uses TRBV9 and TRBJ2-5, with 7 bases identical to TRBD1. The length of the CDR3 is 14 residues. Germline loops: CDR1 SGDLS, CDR2 YYNGEE. J gave up 1 base and V 2 bases, and 2 bases lay outside the gene matches. This chain's CDR3 is CASSVGQVQETQYF. The CDR3 DNA follows: TGTGCCAGCAGCGTCGGACAGGTCCAAGAGACCCAGTACTTC.

This chain joins TRBV19 and TRBJ2-6, with D hard to call. The CDR3 totals 15 residues. The germline gives CDR1 LNHDA, CDR2 SQIVND (reference sequence). Between the trimmed V and J ends, which lost 3 bases and 0 bases, there was a span of 6 bases. DNA of the CDR3: TGTGCCAGTAGTATGGGGTACTCTGGGGCCAACGTCCTGACTTTC. Its translation: CASSMGYSGANVLTF.

The chain recombines TRBV7-2 with TRBJ2-5; D possibly uses TRBD1 or TRBD2 (5 bases each). V was shortened by 3 bases and J by 5 bases, with 13 bases between the two germline ends. The CDR3 totals 14 residues. The germline V gene encodes CDR1 SGHTA and CDR2 FQGNSA. The CDR3 is CASSFGPWGETQYF. The CDR3 nucleotides read TGTGCCAGCAGCTTCGGCCCCTGGGGGGAGACCCAGTACTTC.

The chain couples TRBV7-9 to TRBJ2-1; D is perhaps TRBD2 (7 bases). CDR1 is SEHNR and CDR2 is FQNEAQ in the germline V gene (reference sequence). This CDR3 contains 17 residues. V lost 4 bases, J lost 0 bases, and 16 bases lay in between. CDR3 in amino acids: CASSSMGGPSSYNEQFF. CDR3 nucleotide sequence: TGTGCCAGCAGCTCCATGGGGGGGCCTAGCTCCTACAATGAGCAGTTCTTC.

The V and J genes are TRBV5-1 and TRBJ1-2; 7 bases match TRBD1. This CDR3 contains 15 residues. J gave up 4 bases and V 7 bases, and 13 bases lay outside the gene matches. The germline V gene encodes CDR1 SGHRS and CDR2 YFSETQ. The CDR3 loop reads CASAGAGQTGYGYTF. The CDR3 DNA is TGCGCCAGCGCTGGTGCGGGACAGACAGGCTATGGCTACACCTTC.

The chain joins TRBV10-1 to TRBJ2-5, with D maybe TRBD1 (5 bases). The CDR3 loop spans 14 amino acids. Germline V gene data show CDR1 as WNHNN and CDR2 as SYGVQD (reference sequence). V lost 3 bases and J lost 2, with 10 bases in between. CDR3: CASSESRGQETQYF. The DNA for the CDR3 is TGCGCCAGCAGTGAAAGTAGGGGACAAGAGACCCAGTACTTC.

Only a few counts were recorded for this clonotype. The genes are TRBV7-9 and TRBJ2-1; possible D gene TRBD1, 5 bases. Trimming removed 4 bases at V and 0 bases at J, with 22 bases between. Germline V gene lookup returns CDR1 SEHNR and CDR2 FQNEAQ (reference sequence). The CDR3 contains 19 residues. The CDR3 coding sequence is TGTGCCAGCAGCTCCAGTGGCGACAGAAGCGTCAGCTCCTACAATGAGCAGTTCTTC. Its protein product is CASSSSGDRSVSSYNEQFF.

The chain has TRBV12-3 or TRBV12-4 and TRBJ1-1; TRBD1 is a possible D gene (5 bases). V was trimmed by 5 bases and J by 2 bases, leaving 12 bases between them. This CDR3 contains 14 residues. The CDR3 region has the DNA TGTGCCAGCAGTCAACGGGGCCCAAACACTGAAGCTTTCTTT. This translates into CASSQRGPNTEAFF.

This clonotype turned up a few times. The chain uses TRBV7-2 and TRBJ2-1; the D gene is possibly TRBD2 (6 bases). Per germline, CDR1 SGHTA and CDR2 FQGNSA. There are 15 residues in the CDR3. Trimming pared 6 bases from V and 8 bases from J, leaving 20 bases between. This CDR3 reads CASSPSRRASHEQFF. The CDR3 DNA follows: TGTGCCAGCAGTCCCTCTCGGAGGGCCAGTCATGAGCAGTTCTTC.

In this sample, this clonotype turned up a few times. This chain connects TRBV12-3 or TRBV12-4 to TRBJ1-1; D unresolved. CDR3 length: 13 amino acids. The V gene lost 6 bases and the J gene lost 1 base, with 9 bases spanning the gap. CDR3 in DNA: TGTGCCAGCAGACCCGGACCGAACACTGAAGCTTTCTTT. Protein sequence: CASRPGPNTEAFF.

The chain uses TRBV7-9 and TRBJ2-7; a weak D match, TRBD2 (6 bases). The CDR3 extends over 14 amino acids. V lost 5 bases, J lost 2 bases, and 13 bases lay in between. The V gene's germline CDR1 is SEHNR and CDR2 FQNEAQ (reference sequence). The CDR3 DNA is TGTGCCAGCAGCCCGGTGACTAGAACCTACGAGCAGTACTTC. This gives the protein CASSPVTRTYEQYF. Full variable domain (rest looked up from reference TRBV7-9 and TRBJ2-7): DTGVSQNPRHKITKRGQNVTFRCDPISEHNRLYWYRQTLGQGPEFLTYFQNEAQLEKSRLLSDRFSAERPKGSFSTLEIQRTEQGDSAMYLCASSPVTRTYEQYFGPGTRLTVT.